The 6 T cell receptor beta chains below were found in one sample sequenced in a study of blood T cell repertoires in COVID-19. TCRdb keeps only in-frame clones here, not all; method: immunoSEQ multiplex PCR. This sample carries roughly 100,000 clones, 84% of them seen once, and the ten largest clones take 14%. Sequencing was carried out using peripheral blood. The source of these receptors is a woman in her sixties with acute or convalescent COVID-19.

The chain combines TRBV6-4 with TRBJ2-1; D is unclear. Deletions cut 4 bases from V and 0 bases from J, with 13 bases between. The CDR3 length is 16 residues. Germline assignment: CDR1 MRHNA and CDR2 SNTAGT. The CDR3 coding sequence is TGTGCCAGCAGTGTTTATGGGCTGAGCTCCTACAATGAGCAGTTCTTC. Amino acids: CASSVYGLSSYNEQFF.

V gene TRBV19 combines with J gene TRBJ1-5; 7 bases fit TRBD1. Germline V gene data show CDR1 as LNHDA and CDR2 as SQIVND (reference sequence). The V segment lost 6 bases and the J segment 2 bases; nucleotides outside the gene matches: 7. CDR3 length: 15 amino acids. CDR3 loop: CASSQGGRGNQPQHF. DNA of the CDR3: TGTGCCAGTAGCCAGGGGGGTAGGGGCAATCAGCCCCAGCATTTT.

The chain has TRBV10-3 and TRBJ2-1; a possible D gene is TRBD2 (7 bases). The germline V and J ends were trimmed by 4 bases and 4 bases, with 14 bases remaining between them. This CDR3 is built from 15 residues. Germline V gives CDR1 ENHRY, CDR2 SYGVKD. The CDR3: CAISGTGGLYNEQFF. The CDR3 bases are TGTGCCATCAGTGGGACGGGGGGCCTGTACAATGAGCAGTTCTTC.

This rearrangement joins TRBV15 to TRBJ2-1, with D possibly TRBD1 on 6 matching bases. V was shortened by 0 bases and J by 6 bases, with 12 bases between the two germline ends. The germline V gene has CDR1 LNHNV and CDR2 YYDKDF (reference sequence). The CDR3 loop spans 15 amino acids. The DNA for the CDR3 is TGTGCCACCAGCAGAGATGTAAACAGGGTCAATGAGCAGTTCTTC. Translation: CATSRDVNRVNEQFF.

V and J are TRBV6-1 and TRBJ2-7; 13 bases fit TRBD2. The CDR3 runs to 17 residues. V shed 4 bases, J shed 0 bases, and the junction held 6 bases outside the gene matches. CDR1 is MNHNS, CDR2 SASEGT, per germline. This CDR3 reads CASSVPGLAGISYEQYF. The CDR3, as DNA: TGTGCCAGCAGTGTACCGGGACTAGCGGGGATCTCCTACGAGCAGTACTTC.

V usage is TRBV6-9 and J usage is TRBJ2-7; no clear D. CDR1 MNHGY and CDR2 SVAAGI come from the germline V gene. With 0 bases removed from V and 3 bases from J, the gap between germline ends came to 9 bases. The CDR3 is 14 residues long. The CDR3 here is CASSYSTQYYEQYF. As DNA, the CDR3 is TGTGCCAGCAGTTATTCGACACAGTACTACGAGCAGTACTTC.